The 22 T cell receptor beta chains below all came from one sample that was sequenced in a study of T-cell memory formation after mild COVID-19. TCRdb called the 5' RACE reads again in MiXCR, with one record for every CDR3 protein. The sample yields about 430,000 distinct CDR3 sequences, roughly 26% seen once. Sequenced: PBMCs or a T cell subset sorted from them (not recorded which). The receptors were gathered from an adult woman who had mild COVID-19 (a few samples of this study predate the infection). Cell type and time point are not known.

For this clonotype: Germline and junction disagree at one end, which may indicate a read error. In DNA, the CDR3 is TGTGCCAGCACTGAACCGACGGACGGCTACGAGCAGTACTTC. Its translation: CASTEPTDGYEQYF. The chain recombines TRBV6-1 with TRBJ2-7; D gene ambiguous. The germline gives CDR1 MNHNS, CDR2 SASEGT. The CDR3 sequence is 14 residues long.

The chain has TRBV4-1 and TRBJ1-2, with TRBD1 as a possible D gene (5 bases). Germline V gene sequence: CDR1 MGHRA, CDR2 YSYEKL. The V and J ends lost 0 bases and 2 bases respectively, with 13 bases between them. The length of the CDR3 is 16 residues. The CDR3 reads CASSQEGRATNYGYTF. Written as DNA, the CDR3 is TGCGCCAGCAGCCAAGAGGGGCGGGCTACGAACTATGGCTACACCTTC.

The table lists this clonotype with a few counts. The chain carries TRBV4-1 and TRBJ1-6; 9 nucleotides agree with TRBD1. The CDR3 runs to 16 residues. V lost 3 bases and J lost 7; bases outside the gene matches: 7. CDR1 and CDR2 (germline): MGHRA, YSYEKL. The CDR3 sequence is CASSQDGQGINSPLHF. CDR3 DNA sequence: TGCGCCAGCAGCCAGGATGGACAGGGGATAAATTCACCCCTCCACTTT.

The rearrangement uses TRBV20-1 and TRBJ1-3; D remains ambiguous. The CDR3 runs 14 residues. The ends were cut back, 3 bases at V and 1 base at J, with 10 bases in the middle. Germline V gene sequence: CDR1 DFQATT, CDR2 SNEGSKA (reference sequence). CDR3 in DNA: TGCAGTGCTAGCCCCTTGGGGTCTGGAAACACCATATATTTT. This codes for CSASPLGSGNTIYF.

The rearrangement joins TRBV20-1 to TRBJ2-3; maybe TRBD1 (6 bases). V shed 6 bases and J shed 0 bases, with 13 bases lying between them. CDR1 and CDR2 from the germline V gene are DFQATT and SNEGSKA (reference sequence). The CDR3 length is 14 residues. In DNA form, the CDR3 reads TGCAGTGCCCTTGCAGGGGTGAGCACAGATACGCAGTATTTT. It is translated as CSALAGVSTDTQYF.

In this sample, this clonotype turned up a few times. This CDR3 is CASSLWGDNYGYTF. Written as DNA, the CDR3 is TGCGCCAGCAGCTTGTGGGGCGACAACTATGGCTACACCTTC. V is TRBV5-1 and J is TRBJ1-2; D is perhaps TRBD1 (5 bases). V shed 1 base and J shed 2 bases, with 9 bases lying between them. The germline gives CDR1 SGHRS, CDR2 YFSETQ. The CDR3 has 14 residues.

V gene TRBV18 combines with J gene TRBJ2-7, with 8 bases that match TRBD2. Germline V lookup: CDR1 KGHSH, CDR2 LQKENI. This CDR3 spans 14 amino acids. With 5 bases clipped from V and 2 bases from J, the junction kept 5 bases outside the gene matches. DNA of the CDR3: TGTGCCAGCTCAGCTAGCGGGCGCCCCTACGAGCAGTACTTC. Its translation: CASSASGRPYEQYF.

The rearrangement joins TRBV4-1 to TRBJ1-1, with D uncertain. The CDR3 length is 12 residues. In germline, CDR1 is MGHRA, CDR2 YSYEKL. V lost 0 bases and J lost 9, with 8 bases in between. CDR3 amino acids: CASSQEGIQAFF. The CDR3 coding sequence is TGCGCCAGCAGCCAAGAAGGGATTCAAGCTTTCTTT.

V and J are TRBV11-2 and TRBJ2-1; possibly TRBD1 for D (6 bases). CDR1 SGHAT and CDR2 FQNNGV come from the germline V gene. There are 12 residues in the CDR3. The V end was cut by 4 bases, the J end by 15 bases, with 16 bases between. The CDR3 is CASSSPDRSRFF. The CDR3 DNA reads as TGTGCCAGCAGCTCCCCTGACAGGAGCAGGTTCTTC. Combining the CDR3 with reference TRBV11-2 and TRBJ2-1 gives the whole variable domain EAGVAQSPRYKIIEKRQSVAFWCNPISGHATLYWYQQILGQGPKLLIQFQNNGVVDDSQLPKDRFSAERLKGVDSTLKIQPAKLEDSAVYLCASSSPDRSRFFGPGTRLTVL.

This clonotype was seen only a few times. J is TRBJ1-5 and V is TRBV20-1, with D maybe TRBD1 (6 bases). The CDR3 covers 14 residues. The germline V and J ends were trimmed by 3 bases and 7 bases, with 16 bases remaining between them. The V gene's germline CDR1 is DFQATT and CDR2 SNEGSKA (reference sequence). CDR3 residues: CSASRGADPQPQHF. CDR3 DNA sequence: TGCAGTGCTAGCCGGGGGGCCGACCCCCAGCCCCAGCATTTT.

This clonotype was counted at least ten times. The J gene is TRBJ1-1, the V gene TRBV4-2; D remains unclear. The CDR3 length is 14 residues. The V gene lost 0 bases and the J gene lost 6 bases, with 11 bases spanning the gap. CDR1 LGHNA and CDR2 YNFKEQ come from the germline V gene. The CDR3 DNA reads TGTGCCAGCAGCCAAGATAGATCCGGACCTGAAGCTTTCTTT. Protein sequence: CASSQDRSGPEAFF.

The chain links TRBV11-3 to TRBJ1-1; D ambiguous. Trimming took 5 bases from V and 1 from J, leaving 8 bases between them. Looked up from germline, CDR1 is SGHNT and CDR2 is YENEEA. CDR3 length: 13 amino acids. The CDR3: CASSREENTEAFF. The CDR3 DNA is TGTGCCAGCAGCCGAGAAGAGAACACTGAAGCTTTCTTT. Together with reference TRBV11-3 and TRBJ1-1, the CDR3 gives the full variable domain: EAGVVQSPRYKIIEKKQPVAFWCNPISGHNTLYWYLQNLGQGPELLIRYENEEAVDDSQLPKDRFSAERLKGVDSTLKIQPAELGDSAVYLCASSREENTEAFFGQGTRLTVV.

This clonotype has more than one count but fewer than ten. V usage is TRBV7-2 and J usage is TRBJ2-1, with 9 positions matching TRBD2. Unmatched junction bases numbered 7, after V lost 6 bases and J lost 4 bases. The CDR3 runs to 15 residues. Germline lookup yields CDR1 SGHTA and CDR2 FQGNSA. The CDR3 coding sequence is TGTGCCAGCAGACCAGCGGGGGGTTATTACAATGAGCAGTTCTTC. It specifies CASRPAGGYYNEQFF.

This clonotype was detected many times. The chain combines TRBV5-1 with TRBJ1-2; perhaps TRBD1 as D (5 bases). Germline CDR1 reads SGHRS; CDR2 reads YFSETQ. The CDR3 spans 19 residues. Trimming took off 0 bases at V and 5 bases at J, with 26 bases between the two ends. DNA of the CDR3: TGCGCCAGCAGCTTGGGGCACCGGGACCCCTCTTCTGGGCATTATGGCTACACCTTC. Translating it yields CASSLGHRDPSSGHYGYTF.

This clonotype showed up just a few times. V gene TRBV2 combines with J gene TRBJ2-1, with 12 bases that match TRBD2. The germline V gene encodes CDR1 SNHLY and CDR2 FYNNEI. Germline trimming cut 4 bases from V and 6 bases from J; bases unmatched to any gene: 1. The CDR3 has 14 amino acids. CDR3 sequence reads: CASSASGGVNEQFF. In DNA form, the CDR3 reads TGTGCCAGCAGTGCTAGCGGGGGGGTCAATGAGCAGTTCTTC.

This chain links TRBV29-1 with TRBJ2-7; D could derive from TRBD1 or TRBD2 (6 bases each). From germline, CDR1 is SQVTM and CDR2 ANQGSEA. This CDR3 region has 13 residues. Deletions cut 2 bases from V and 2 bases from J, with 10 bases between. CDR3 in amino acids: CSVEYGGTYEQYF. In nucleotides, the CDR3 is TGCAGCGTTGAATACGGGGGCACCTACGAGCAGTACTTC.

The chain joins TRBV19 to TRBJ2-1; perhaps TRBD2 as D (6 bases). Germline CDR1 reads LNHDA; CDR2 reads SQIVND (reference sequence). Trimming left V 7 bases short and J 12 bases short, with 22 bases between. The CDR3 length is 14 residues. Here the CDR3 reads CASNPTAGFLRQFF. For the CDR3, the DNA is TGTGCCAGTAACCCTACCGCGGGGTTTTTGAGGCAGTTCTTC.

This clonotype was detected only a few times. This sequence joins TRBV12-3 or TRBV12-4 and TRBJ1-1; D gene uncertain. CDR3 length: 14 residues. V was pared by 3 bases and J by 1 base, with 9 bases between. DNA of the CDR3: TGTGCCAGCAGTTTGTTAAGTTCGAACACTGAAGCTTTCTTT. Translation gives CASSLLSSNTEAFF.

The chain employs TRBV6-1 and TRBJ2-7; 8 positions match TRBD1. The germline gives CDR1 MNHNS, CDR2 SASEGT. Losses at the gene ends were 5 bases for V and 2 bases for J; bases not matched to a gene: 5. The CDR3 loop spans 14 amino acids. The CDR3 spells CASSKMTGAYEQYF. DNA of the CDR3: TGTGCCAGCAGTAAGATGACAGGGGCCTACGAGCAGTACTTC.

The rearrangement uses TRBV29-1 and TRBJ2-1; the D gene is possibly TRBD2 (5 bases). There are 14 residues in the CDR3. With 7 bases removed from V and 3 bases from J, the gap between germline ends came to 16 bases. The V gene's germline CDR1 is SQVTM and CDR2 ANQGSEA. CDR3 DNA sequence: TGCAGCGCCCAAGTGAGCGGATACTACAATGAGCAGTTCTTC. Translation: CSAQVSGYYNEQFF.

The chain carries TRBV29-1 and TRBJ2-5, with D tentatively TRBD2 (6 bases). Germline CDR1 and CDR2: SQVTM and ANQGSEA. The CDR3 sequence is 13 residues long. Trimming stripped 4 bases from V and 1 base from J, with 10 bases between. CDR3 DNA: TGCAGCGTTGGGCGGGGCCGCCAAGAGACCCAGTACTTC. Protein: CSVGRGRQETQYF.

This chain links TRBV4-3 with TRBJ2-7; D possibly corresponds to TRBD1 (6 bases). The CDR3 length is 16 residues. Trimming removed 0 bases at V and 5 bases at J, with 17 bases between. Per germline, CDR1 LGHNA and CDR2 YSLEER. The CDR3: CASSQEFTGQGHEQYF. The DNA for the CDR3 is TGCGCCAGCAGCCAAGAATTTACCGGGCAGGGGCACGAGCAGTACTTC.